This T cell receptor (beta chain) stems from a study of blood T cells in healthy people across ages. Study outcomes and limitations: No conclusive comparison of naive versus antigen-experienced cells was possible with unsorted PBMCs. Comparison with aged donors showed that long-lived donors had more naive CD4+ cells and higher diversity.

A second about 6 to 12 cycle PCR used barcoded and J-beta primers. TCRdb re-analysed the 5' RACE reads in MiXCR, keeping a single row per CDR3 protein. The table shows around 900,000 distinct CDR3 sequences, with 29% occurring only once. The V gene's germline CDR1 is DFQATT and CDR2 SNEGSKA (reference sequence). The CDR3 runs to 15 residues. Trimming removed 5 bases at V and 0 bases at J, with 14 bases between. Peripheral blood, roughly 9.1 milliliters per donor, was collected. Every sample gave at least 5.5 micrograms of total RNA when it was extracted. This clonotype has only one observation. Its antigen is still unknown.

This receptor was identified in a woman aged 80 or over in good health. The chain carries TRBV20-1 and TRBJ2-1; tentatively, D is TRBD1 or TRBD2 (5 bases each). The sample taken for sequencing was blood. CDR3 loop: CSAPLGESSYNEQFF. The CDR3, as DNA: TGCAGTGCTCCCCTGGGGGAGAGCTCCTACAATGAGCAGTTCTTC.